One sample yielded the 3 T cell receptor beta chains listed below, sequenced in a study of T cells of healthy individuals. MiXCR, run by TCRdb on the 5' RACE reads, gives a single entry per CDR3 protein. Of around 63,000 distinct CDR3 sequences in the sample, around 15% are singletons; the top ten hold approximately 4.7%. These receptor sequences come from a human donor in good health.

On this clonotype itself: This may come from a read error, since a much larger clone is one base off. The V gene is TRBV6-2 or TRBV6-3, the J gene TRBJ2-2; the D gene is possibly TRBD1 (5 bases). CDR3 length: 13 residues. Germline lookup yields CDR1 MNHEY and CDR2 SVGEGT. Deletions cut 6 bases from V and 7 bases from J, with 12 bases between. The CDR3 DNA sequence: TGTGCCAGCAGCCAAGGGGTTTTCGGGGAGCTGTTTTTT. Amino acid sequence: CASSQGVFGELFF.

This clonotype was seen more than once but under ten times. The rearrangement links TRBV5-1 to TRBJ2-2, with D possibly being TRBD2 (6 bases). Germline V CDR1 and CDR2: SGHRS, YFSETQ. V lost 0 bases, J lost 4 bases, and 10 bases lay in between. CDR3 length: 15 amino acids. CDR3 amino acids: CASSLAEAGTGELFF. The CDR3 bases are TGCGCCAGCAGCTTGGCCGAAGCGGGCACCGGGGAGCTGTTTTTT.

Ten or more counts support this clonotype. The V call is TRBV28, the J call TRBJ1-4; 8 nucleotides match TRBD1. CDR1 MDHEN and CDR2 SYDVKM come from the germline V gene. Trimming took 11 bases from V and 7 from J; bases not matched to a gene: 9. CDR3 size: 13 residues. CDR3 loop: CAGQDRVSEKLFF. The CDR3 nucleotides read TGTGCCGGACAGGACAGGGTTAGTGAAAAACTGTTTTTT. The entire variable domain, with the rest obtained from reference TRBV28 and TRBJ1-4, is as follows: DVKVTQSSRYLVKRTGEKVFLECVQDMDHENMFWYRQDPGLGLRLIYFSYDVKMKEKGDIPEGYSVSREKKERFSLILESASTNQTSMYLCAGQDRVSEKLFFGSGTQLSVL.